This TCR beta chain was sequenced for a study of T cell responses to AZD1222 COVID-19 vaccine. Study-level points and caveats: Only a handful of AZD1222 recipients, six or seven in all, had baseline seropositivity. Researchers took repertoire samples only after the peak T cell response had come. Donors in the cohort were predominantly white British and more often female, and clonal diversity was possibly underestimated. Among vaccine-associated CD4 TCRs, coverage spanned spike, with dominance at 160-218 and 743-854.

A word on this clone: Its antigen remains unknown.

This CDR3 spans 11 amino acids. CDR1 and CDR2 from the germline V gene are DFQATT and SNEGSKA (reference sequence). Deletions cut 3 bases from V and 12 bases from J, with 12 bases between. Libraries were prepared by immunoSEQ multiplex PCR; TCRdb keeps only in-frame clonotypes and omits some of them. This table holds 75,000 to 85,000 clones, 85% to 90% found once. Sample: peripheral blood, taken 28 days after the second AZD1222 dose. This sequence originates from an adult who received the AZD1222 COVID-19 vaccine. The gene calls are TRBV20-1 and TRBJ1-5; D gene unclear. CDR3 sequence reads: CSASWGTLQHF. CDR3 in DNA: TGCAGTGCTAGTTGGGGAACACTCCAGCATTTT.